These 13 T cell receptor beta chains were sequenced from one sample in a study of blood T cell repertoires in COVID-19. This table comes from immunoSEQ multiplex PCR, and its TCRdb copy is limited to in-frame clones, with some not included. The repertoire holds fewer than 350,000 clones, with roughly 90% as singletons. Input material: PBMCs or T cells enriched from blood (not recorded which). The source is a woman aged 40 to 55 with acute COVID-19.

The J gene is TRBJ1-1, the V gene TRBV6-5; 8 bases match TRBD1. The CDR3 consists of 13 residues. J lost 4 bases, V lost 4 bases, and 2 bases had no gene match. The germline CDR1 and CDR2 sequences are MNHEY and SVGAGI. In DNA, the CDR3 is TGTGCCAGCAGTTTACAGGGGGTCACTGAAGCTTTCTTT. Translated: CASSLQGVTEAFF.

The chain carries TRBV7-8 and TRBJ2-7, with D unresolved. The CDR3 has 15 residues. The germline CDR1 and CDR2 sequences are SGHVS and FQNEAQ. V lost 0 bases, J lost 7 bases, and 16 bases lay in between. The CDR3 reads CASSLAGPSASEQYF. As DNA, the CDR3 is TGTGCCAGCAGCTTAGCTGGGCCCTCAGCTTCGGAGCAGTACTTC.

The CDR3 nucleotides are TGCGCCAGCAGCTTGGTTGTCTCGGGGGGAGGAATTTCGCAAGAGACCCAGTACTTC. It specifies CASSLVVSGGGISQETQYF. The J gene is TRBJ2-5, the V gene TRBV5-1, with 7 bases matching TRBD2. CDR1 is SGHRS and CDR2 is YFSETQ in the germline V gene. The CDR3 is 19 residues long. V was pared by 0 bases and J by 2 bases, with 16 bases of the junction left unmatched. Combining the CDR3 with reference TRBV5-1 and TRBJ2-5 gives the whole variable domain KAGVTQTPRYLIKTRGQQVTLSCSPISGHRSVSWYQQTPGQGLQFLFEYFSETQRNKGNFPGRFSGRQFSNSRSEMNVSTLELGDSALYLCASSLVVSGGGISQETQYFGPGTRLLVL.

The chain combines TRBV9 with TRBJ2-3; 11 bases are a match to TRBD2. The J segment lost 3 bases and the V segment lost 6 bases, leaving 3 bases of the junction unmatched. This CDR3 has 14 amino acids. Per the germline V gene, CDR1 is SGDLS and CDR2 is YYNGEE. CDR3 protein: CASTIAGGTDTQYF. DNA for the CDR3: TGTGCCAGCACTATAGCGGGGGGGACAGATACGCAGTATTTT.

A single count supports this clone. The CDR3: CAISESKREGLNEQFF. CDR3 DNA: TGTGCCATCAGTGAGTCTAAGCGGGAGGGCCTCAATGAGCAGTTCTTC. The chain couples TRBV10-3 to TRBJ2-1; 10 bases map to TRBD2. There are 16 residues in the CDR3. Germline values: CDR1 ENHRY, CDR2 SYGVKD. V trimming: 0 bases; J trimming: 6 bases; junction bases outside the gene matches: 5.

V is TRBV6-2 or TRBV6-3 and J is TRBJ2-2; 12 bases are a match to TRBD2. The CDR3 has 17 residues. V lost 2 bases, J lost 5 bases, and 6 bases stayed unmatched. The germline CDR1 and CDR2 sequences are MNHEY and SVGEGT. The CDR3 nucleotides are TGTGCCAGCAGTTACGATCAGCTAGCGGGAGGGACCGGGGAGCTGTTTTTT. It encodes CASSYDQLAGGTGELFF.

This chain links TRBV18 with TRBJ1-1; 7 bases are a match to TRBD1. Per germline, CDR1 KGHSH and CDR2 LQKENI. This CDR3 contains 13 residues. V lost 6 bases, J lost 2 bases, and 3 bases stayed unmatched. The CDR3 DNA reads as TGTGCCAGCTCCCGGGACAGAAACACTGAAGCTTTCTTT. It encodes CASSRDRNTEAFF.

The chain has TRBV18 and TRBJ1-1; D perhaps matches TRBD1 (5 bases). Germline lookup yields CDR1 KGHSH and CDR2 LQKENI. The CDR3 is made up of 16 amino acids. The V and J ends lost 4 bases and 1 base respectively, with 16 bases between them. CDR3 protein: CASSRQGLGGNTEAFF. CDR3 DNA sequence: TGTGCCAGCTCACGGCAGGGTTTAGGCGGGAACACTGAAGCTTTCTTT.

This clone has a single count. This chain connects TRBV5-6 to TRBJ2-3; 9 bases line up with TRBD1. This CDR3 comprises 15 residues. Germline assignment: CDR1 SGHDT and CDR2 YYEEEE. Losses at the gene ends were 4 bases for V and 1 base for J; bases not matched to a gene: 4. CDR3 residues: CASSRRQGGTDTQYF. Here the CDR3 DNA reads TGTGCCAGCAGCCGAAGACAGGGGGGCACAGATACGCAGTATTTT. The full variable domain, with the rest looked up from reference TRBV5-6 and TRBJ2-3, is DAGVTQSPTHLIKTRGQQVTLRCSPKSGHDTVSWYQQALGQGPQFIFQYYEEEERQRGNFPDRFSGHQFPNYSSELNVNALLLGDSALYLCASSRRQGGTDTQYFGPGTRLTVL.

This sequence joins TRBV6-6 and TRBJ2-2; 8 bases align to TRBD1. The CDR3 is 17 residues long. J gave up 1 base and V 5 bases, and 9 bases lay outside the gene matches. The V gene's germline CDR1 is MNHNY and CDR2 SVGAGI (reference sequence). The DNA for the CDR3 is TGTGCCAGCAGTCCCGGCAGGGGGCGAGTGAACACCGGGGAGCTGTTTTTT. Protein: CASSPGRGRVNTGELFF.

The chain joins TRBV5-1 to TRBJ1-6; D is possibly TRBD1 (6 bases). V was trimmed by 0 bases and J by 7 bases, leaving 14 bases between them. Germline V gives CDR1 SGHRS, CDR2 YFSETQ. The CDR3 is 16 amino acids. The CDR3 reads CASSLGNAGANSPLHF. Here the CDR3 DNA reads TGCGCCAGCAGCTTGGGGAACGCAGGGGCGAATTCACCCCTCCACTTT.

This rearrangement joins TRBV19 to TRBJ2-1; 9 nucleotides align to TRBD2. Germline V gives CDR1 LNHDA, CDR2 SQIVND (reference sequence). The V and J ends lost 1 base and 5 bases, in that order; junction bases with no gene match: 6. CDR3 length: 16 amino acids. CDR3 protein: CASSIGGLAGDNEQFF. The CDR3 bases are TGTGCCAGTAGTATAGGGGGTTTAGCGGGAGACAATGAGCAGTTCTTC.

This chain connects TRBV11-1 to TRBJ1-1; TRBD1 aligns across 7 bases. The germline V gene has CDR1 SGHAT and CDR2 FQDESV (reference sequence). The CDR3 consists of 14 residues. Trimming removed 4 bases from V and 2 bases from J; junction bases left unmatched: 4. CDR3 DNA sequence: TGTGCCAGCAGCTATAACAGGGGAAACACTGAAGCTTTCTTT. This encodes CASSYNRGNTEAFF. Full variable domain (rest looked up from reference TRBV11-1 and TRBJ1-1): EAEVAQSPRYKITEKSQAVAFWCDPISGHATLYWYRQILGQGPELLVQFQDESVVDDSQLPKDRFSAERLKGVDSTLKIQPAELGDSAMYLCASSYNRGNTEAFFGQGTRLTVV.